This is a list of T cell receptor beta chains from one sample in a study of T cell changes during pregnancy in multiple sclerosis. Sequencing was performed with immunoSEQ multiplex PCR; in TCRdb, only in-frame clones are kept and a portion is missing. Of fewer than 90,000 clones in the sample, 90% to 95% were seen once. The sample here was peripheral blood, taken after pregnancy. These receptor sequences come from a female donor in good health, enrolled as a control in a pregnancy study. The CDR3 runs from the conserved cysteine through the conserved F or W. Each record gives: J gene, CDR3 length, V gene, CDR3 protein.

J gene: TRBJ2-3; CDR3 length: 14; V gene: TRBV5-1; CDR3 protein: CASSDGSSADTQYF
J gene: TRBJ1-5; CDR3 length: 13; V gene: TRBV2; CDR3 protein: CASSGEGPRPQHF
J gene: TRBJ2-1; CDR3 length: 14; V gene: TRBV6-5; CDR3 protein: CASRGGLASYEQFF
J gene: TRBJ2-1; CDR3 length: 15; V gene: TRBV18; CDR3 protein: CASSPSGFSYNEQFF
J gene: TRBJ2-1; CDR3 length: 14; V gene: TRBV6-4; CDR3 protein: CASSTEGDHNEQFF
J gene: TRBJ1-2; CDR3 length: 13; V gene: TRBV5-4; CDR3 protein: CASSLDGGRGYTF
J gene: TRBJ1-5; CDR3 length: 14; V gene: TRBV6-6; CDR3 protein: CASSALRGGWPQHF
J gene: TRBJ2-3; CDR3 length: 15; V gene: TRBV5-6; CDR3 protein: CASSLELAGTDTQYF
J gene: TRBJ2-7; CDR3 length: 15; V gene: TRBV4-1; CDR3 protein: CASSQATGGDYEQYF
J gene: TRBJ2-6; CDR3 length: 14; V gene: TRBV6-6; CDR3 protein: CASSYVSGQTGLTF
J gene: TRBJ2-5; CDR3 length: 13; V gene: TRBV29-1; CDR3 protein: CSVFSGIGETQYF
J gene: TRBJ2-5; CDR3 length: 18; V gene: TRBV5-1; CDR3 protein: CASSSRMLTGFVQETQYF
J gene: TRBJ2-5; CDR3 length: 13; V gene: TRBV28; CDR3 protein: CARLSGIQETQYF
J gene: TRBJ1-1; CDR3 length: 17; V gene: TRBV4-1; CDR3 protein: CASSQVSGGAGYTEAFF
J gene: TRBJ1-5; CDR3 length: 16; V gene: TRBV4-1; CDR3 protein: CASSRHPGEGNQPQHF
J gene: TRBJ2-1; CDR3 length: 13; V gene: TRBV25-1; CDR3 protein: CASSRTGRVEQFF
J gene: TRBJ1-5; CDR3 length: 17; V gene: TRBV4-1; CDR3 protein: CASSQAPDRVSNQPQHF
J gene: TRBJ1-5; CDR3 length: 14; V gene: TRBV5-1; CDR3 protein: CASSEGGGNQPQHF
J gene: TRBJ1-1; CDR3 length: 14; V gene: TRBV7-6; CDR3 protein: CASSSQGSTTEAFF
J gene: TRBJ2-7; CDR3 length: 15; V gene: TRBV30; CDR3 protein: CAWRGRDRVFQEQYF
J gene: TRBJ2-5; CDR3 length: 15; V gene: TRBV5-4; CDR3 protein: CASSLAAGGQETQYF
J gene: TRBJ2-7; CDR3 length: 14; V gene: TRBV28; CDR3 protein: CASSLLGRGYEQYF
J gene: TRBJ2-3; CDR3 length: 13; V gene: TRBV28; CDR3 protein: CASKRGSTDTQYF
J gene: TRBJ1-1; CDR3 length: 15; V gene: TRBV5-1; CDR3 protein: CASSLEAGVGTEAFF
J gene: TRBJ2-7; CDR3 length: 15; V gene: TRBV5-1; CDR3 protein: CASTIEGQGASEQYF
J gene: TRBJ2-3; CDR3 length: 14; V gene: TRBV28; CDR3 protein: CASSLFSSTDTQYF
J gene: TRBJ2-1; CDR3 length: 14; V gene: TRBV11-3; CDR3 protein: CASSSGTVYNEQFF
J gene: TRBJ2-7; CDR3 length: 16; V gene: TRBV28; CDR3 protein: CASSLLTGRLIYEQYF
J gene: TRBJ2-7; CDR3 length: 15; V gene: TRBV15; CDR3 protein: CATSRSRDREYEQYF
J gene: TRBJ2-7; CDR3 length: 16; V gene: TRBV7-6; CDR3 protein: CASSLAPQGEAYEQYF
J gene: TRBJ2-7; CDR3 length: 15; V gene: TRBV6-5; CDR3 protein: CASSYSYWSSYEQYF
J gene: TRBJ1-1; CDR3 length: 15; V gene: TRBV28; CDR3 protein: CASSFVTGGWTEAFF
J gene: TRBJ2-7; CDR3 length: 10; V gene: TRBV20-1; CDR3 protein: CSASLYEQYF